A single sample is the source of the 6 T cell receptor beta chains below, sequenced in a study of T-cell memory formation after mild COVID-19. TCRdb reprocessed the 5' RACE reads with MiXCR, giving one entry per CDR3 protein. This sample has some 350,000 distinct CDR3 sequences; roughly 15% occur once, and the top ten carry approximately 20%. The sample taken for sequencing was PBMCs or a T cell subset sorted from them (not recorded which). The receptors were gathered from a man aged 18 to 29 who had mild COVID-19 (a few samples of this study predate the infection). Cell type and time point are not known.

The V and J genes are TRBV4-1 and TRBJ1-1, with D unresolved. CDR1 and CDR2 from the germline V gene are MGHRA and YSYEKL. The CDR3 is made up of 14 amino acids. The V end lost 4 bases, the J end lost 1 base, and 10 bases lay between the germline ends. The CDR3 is CASSRSSGNTEAFF. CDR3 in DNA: TGCGCCAGCAGCCGCTCCTCGGGGAACACTGAAGCTTTCTTT.

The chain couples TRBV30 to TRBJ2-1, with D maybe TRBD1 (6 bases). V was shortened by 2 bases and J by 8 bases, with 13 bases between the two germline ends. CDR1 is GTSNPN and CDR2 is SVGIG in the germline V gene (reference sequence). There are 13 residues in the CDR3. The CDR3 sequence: CAWSRGQLDEQFF. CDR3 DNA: TGTGCCTGGAGTCGAGGACAGCTAGATGAGCAGTTCTTC.

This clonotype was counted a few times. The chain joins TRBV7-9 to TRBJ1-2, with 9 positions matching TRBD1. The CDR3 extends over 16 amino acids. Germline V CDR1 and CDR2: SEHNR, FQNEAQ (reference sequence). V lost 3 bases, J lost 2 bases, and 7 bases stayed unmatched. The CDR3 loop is CASSFPGGTGNYGYTF. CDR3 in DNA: TGTGCCAGCAGCTTCCCAGGAGGGACAGGGAACTATGGCTACACCTTC.

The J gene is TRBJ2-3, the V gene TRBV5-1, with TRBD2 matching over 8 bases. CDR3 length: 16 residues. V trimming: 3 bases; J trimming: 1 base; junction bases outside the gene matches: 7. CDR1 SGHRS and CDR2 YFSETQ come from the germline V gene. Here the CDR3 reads CASSSTSGLGTDTQYF. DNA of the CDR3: TGCGCCAGCAGCTCTACTAGCGGCCTGGGCACAGATACGCAGTATTTT.

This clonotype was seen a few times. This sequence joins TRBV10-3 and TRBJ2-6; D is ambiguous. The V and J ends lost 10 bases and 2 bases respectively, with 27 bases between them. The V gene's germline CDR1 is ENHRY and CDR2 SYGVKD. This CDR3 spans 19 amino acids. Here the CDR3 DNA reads TGTGCCAGCCTGTCCATTTCCTCCCGAGGAGAAGCTGGGGCCAACGTCCTGACTTTC. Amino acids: CASLSISSRGEAGANVLTF.

The CDR3 spells CASSLSGGEFGYTF. CDR3 bases: TGTGCCAGCAGTTTATCAGGGGGCGAGTTTGGCTACACCTTC. This chain links TRBV12-3 or TRBV12-4 with TRBJ1-2, with 8 bases matching TRBD1. The CDR3 spans 14 residues. The junction had 6 bases not matched to a gene; V was cut back by 2 bases and J by 7 bases.